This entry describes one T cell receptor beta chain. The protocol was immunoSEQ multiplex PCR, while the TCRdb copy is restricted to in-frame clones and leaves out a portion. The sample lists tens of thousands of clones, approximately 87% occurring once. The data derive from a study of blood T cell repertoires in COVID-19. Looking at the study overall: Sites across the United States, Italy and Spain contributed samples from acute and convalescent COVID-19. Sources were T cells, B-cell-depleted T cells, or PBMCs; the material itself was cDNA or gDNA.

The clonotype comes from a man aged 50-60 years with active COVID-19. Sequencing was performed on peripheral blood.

The CDR3 sequence: CASSRDSLSEQYF. The CDR3 DNA is TGTGCCAGCTCCCGGGACTCCCTTTCCGAGCAGTACTTC. This sequence joins TRBV18 and TRBJ2-7; TRBD2 is a possible D gene (6 bases). Germline V CDR1 and CDR2: KGHSH, LQKENI. The V end lost 6 bases, the J end lost 6 bases, and 15 bases lay between the germline ends. The CDR3 has 13 amino acids.